The 29 T cell receptor beta chains given below trace back to one sample, sequenced in a study of cytomegalovirus exposure and HLA in healthy donors. 13 Jbeta primers and 60 Vbeta primers were used for the PCR. Here immunoSEQ multiplex PCR was the method, and the copy in TCRdb shows in-frame clones only, minus some. The data contain just under 150,000 clones, roughly 80% of them singletons. The sequenced material came from PBMCs. The receptors were gathered from a woman in her 30s in good health and CMV-seronegative.

This clone was seen more than once but under ten times. The chain uses TRBV5-1 and TRBJ1-4; no clear D. From germline, CDR1 is SGHRS and CDR2 YFSETQ. The CDR3 spans 13 residues. Trimming stripped 4 bases from V and 6 bases from J, with 10 bases between. CDR3 protein: CASSPTVDEKLFF. CDR3 nucleotide sequence: TGCGCCAGCAGCCCTACAGTGGATGAAAAACTGTTTTTT. Supplemented by reference TRBV5-1 and TRBJ1-4, the full variable domain reads KAGVTQTPRYLIKTRGQQVTLSCSPISGHRSVSWYQQTPGQGLQFLFEYFSETQRNKGNFPGRFSGRQFSNSRSEMNVSTLELGDSALYLCASSPTVDEKLFFGSGTQLSVL.

This chain joins TRBV5-6 and TRBJ2-3, with no clear D. The V end lost 1 base, the J end lost 0 bases, and 3 bases lay between the germline ends. The CDR3 length is 13 residues. In germline, CDR1 is SGHDT, CDR2 YYEEEE. CDR3 in DNA: TGTGCCAGCAGCTTGTCGAGCACAGATACGCAGTATTTT. This translates into CASSLSSTDTQYF. Based on the CDR3 plus reference TRBV5-6 and TRBJ2-3, the full variable domain is DAGVTQSPTHLIKTRGQQVTLRCSPKSGHDTVSWYQQALGQGPQFIFQYYEEEERQRGNFPDRFSGHQFPNYSSELNVNALLLGDSALYLCASSLSSTDTQYFGPGTRLTVL.

The rearrangement uses TRBV7-2 and TRBJ2-3, with D uncertain. Per germline, CDR1 SGHTA and CDR2 FQGNSA. The CDR3 has 13 residues. V was shortened by 1 base and J by 4 bases, with 6 bases between the two germline ends. The CDR3 reads CASSLVRADTQYF. CDR3 sequence (DNA): TGTGCCAGCAGCTTAGTGCGAGCAGATACGCAGTATTTT. Supplemented by reference TRBV7-2 and TRBJ2-3, the full variable domain reads GAGVSQSPSNKVTEKGKDVELRCDPISGHTALYWYRQSLGQGLEFLIYFQGNSAPDKSGLPSDRFSAERTGGSVSTLTIQRTQQEDSAVYLCASSLVRADTQYFGPGTRLTVL.

About this clone: The junction departs from germline at one end; a sequencing error may be responsible. The V and J genes are TRBV7-9 and TRBJ1-5; no firm D call. The CDR3 is 16 residues long. Per germline, CDR1 SEHNR and CDR2 FQNEAQ (reference sequence). CDR3 coding DNA: TGTTCCAGCAGCGAGGACTTTTACGAATTCAATCAGCCCCAGCATTTT. This translates into CSSSEDFYEFNQPQHF.

In DNA form, the CDR3 reads TGTGCCAGCAGCCCTAGCGGGGGCCCCTTCAATGAGCAGTTCTTC. Translating gives CASSPSGGPFNEQFF. J is TRBJ2-1 and V is TRBV7-3; TRBD2 aligns across 10 bases. The germline CDR1 and CDR2 sequences are SGHTA and FQGTGA. This CDR3 has 15 residues. The junction had 7 bases not matched to a gene; V was cut back by 5 bases and J by 6 bases.

CDR3 loop: CASSIDRLRETQYF. The CDR3 DNA follows: TGTGCCAGTAGTATCGACAGGCTACGAGAGACCCAGTACTTC. The rearrangement joins TRBV19 to TRBJ2-5, with a possible D match to TRBD1 (6 bases). The germline V gene has CDR1 LNHDA and CDR2 SQIVND (reference sequence). V dropped 3 bases and J dropped 4 bases, with 12 bases sitting between them. The CDR3 loop spans 14 amino acids.

The chain links TRBV28 to TRBJ1-1, with 7 bases lining up with TRBD1. CDR1 is MDHEN, CDR2 SYDVKM, per germline. With V trimmed by 4 bases and J by 8 bases, 13 bases remained unmatched. This CDR3 has 15 residues. Here the CDR3 reads CASSSQVSLGQEAFF. CDR3 coding DNA: TGTGCCAGCAGTTCCCAGGTATCGTTGGGACAGGAAGCTTTCTTT.

The chain combines TRBV2 with TRBJ2-5; D possibly corresponds to TRBD2 (5 bases). The germline V gene has CDR1 SNHLY and CDR2 FYNNEI. This CDR3 comprises 14 residues. V lost 4 bases and J lost 2, with 11 bases in between. The CDR3 DNA is TGTGCCAGCAGTGCAACGGGGAAACAAGAGACCCAGTACTTC. Translation: CASSATGKQETQYF.

This chain connects TRBV5-1 to TRBJ1-3, with a tentative D call TRBD1 (6 bases). V was shortened by 3 bases and J by 4 bases, with 17 bases between the two germline ends. This CDR3 spans 16 amino acids. CDR1 is SGHRS and CDR2 is YFSETQ in the germline V gene. The CDR3 bases are TGCGCCAGCAGCTCCCTGCCGGGGGGCGCGGGAAACACCATATATTTT. Its translation is CASSSLPGGAGNTIYF.

This chain joins TRBV12-5 and TRBJ2-3; no clear D. The CDR3 loop spans 12 amino acids. From germline, CDR1 is LGHNT and CDR2 FRNRAP. Trimming took 5 bases from V and 2 from J, leaving 5 bases between them. CDR3 bases: TGTGCTAGTGGTCCATCCACAGATACGCAGTATTTT. Translated, it gives CASGPSTDTQYF.

The rearrangement joins TRBV7-7 to TRBJ2-5; 7 nucleotides match TRBD2. This CDR3 is built from 16 residues. V shed 5 bases and J 7 bases; nucleotides not matched to a gene: 16. Germline CDR1 and CDR2: SSHAT and FNYEAQ (reference sequence). The CDR3 sequence is CASSPSVPAGRGTQYF. Written as DNA, the CDR3 is TGTGCCAGCAGCCCCTCGGTGCCAGCGGGAAGGGGGACCCAGTACTTC.

The gene calls are TRBV10-2 and TRBJ2-7, with D tentatively TRBD1 (6 bases). CDR1 and CDR2 from the germline V gene are WSHSY and SAAADI. The CDR3 has 13 amino acids. V was shortened by 1 base and J by 4 bases, with 8 bases between the two germline ends. CDR3 region: CASSEFRGYEQYF. The CDR3 region has the DNA TGCGCCAGCAGTGAGTTCAGGGGATACGAGCAGTACTTC.

The rearrangement joins TRBV7-2 to TRBJ2-5; the match to TRBD2 covers 7 bases. This CDR3 has 14 amino acids. Germline V gives CDR1 SGHTA, CDR2 FQGNSA. V gave up 1 base and J gave up 5 bases; unmatched junction bases: 4. This CDR3 reads CASSLGRGGETQYF. The CDR3 DNA sequence: TGTGCCAGCAGCTTAGGTCGGGGAGGGGAGACCCAGTACTTC.

The chain is built from TRBV7-9 and TRBJ2-1; D is undetermined. Trimming removed 7 bases from V and 9 bases from J, with 16 bases in between. Germline CDR1 SEHNR, CDR2 FQNEAQ (reference sequence). The CDR3 consists of 13 residues. This CDR3 is CASTPSIPSEQFF. In DNA form, the CDR3 reads TGTGCCAGCACCCCTTCGATCCCCAGTGAGCAGTTCTTC.

The gene calls are TRBV7-9 and TRBJ1-1; D possibly corresponds to TRBD1 (6 bases). The germline gives CDR1 SEHNR, CDR2 FQNEAQ (reference sequence). Trimming removed 1 base at V and 1 base at J, with 13 bases between. This CDR3 is 16 amino acids long. The DNA for the CDR3 is TGTGCCAGCAGCTTAGAGACAGGCTCGCGGAACACTGAAGCTTTCTTT. Translated: CASSLETGSRNTEAFF.

This chain links TRBV6-1 with TRBJ2-1, with 9 bases identical to TRBD1. The V gene end was trimmed by 4 bases and the J gene end by 6 bases; junction bases not matched to a gene: 7. The CDR3 contains 15 residues. Germline assignment: CDR1 MNHNS and CDR2 SASEGT. CDR3 sequence (DNA): TGTGCCAGCAGTGTAGACGGGACAGGGAGCAATGAGCAGTTCTTC. It yields the protein CASSVDGTGSNEQFF.

The rearrangement joins TRBV6-1 to TRBJ2-5; D is unresolved. The CDR3 totals 13 residues. Germline assignment: CDR1 MNHNS and CDR2 SASEGT. Trimming pared 6 bases from V and 5 bases from J, leaving 13 bases between. CDR3 in amino acids: CASRAVLSETQYF. Here the CDR3 DNA reads TGTGCCAGCAGGGCGGTGCTCTCGGAGACCCAGTACTTC.

The chain couples TRBV11-2 to TRBJ2-3, with 7 bases aligning to TRBD2. The length of the CDR3 is 13 residues. Per the germline V gene, CDR1 is SGHAT and CDR2 is FQNNGV. V shed 5 bases and J 10 bases; nucleotides not matched to a gene: 9. In DNA form, the CDR3 reads TGTGCCAGCAGCGGGGCAGGGAGGGAGCCGCAGTATTTT. The encoded protein is CASSGAGREPQYF.

V usage is TRBV18 and J usage is TRBJ2-3; D perhaps matches TRBD1 (5 bases). The V end lost 5 bases, the J end lost 2 bases, and 11 bases lay between the germline ends. There are 14 residues in the CDR3. Germline V CDR1 and CDR2: KGHSH, LQKENI. CDR3 residues: CASSAGQNTDTQYF. DNA of the CDR3: TGTGCCAGCTCAGCTGGACAAAACACAGATACGCAGTATTTT.

The table lists this clone with a few counts. The chain carries TRBV5-1 and TRBJ1-6; D may be TRBD1 (5 bases). Looked up from germline, CDR1 is SGHRS and CDR2 is YFSETQ. The CDR3 runs 15 residues. Between the trimmed V and J ends, which lost 1 base and 7 bases, there was a span of 12 bases. The CDR3 sequence is CASSLSGRVNSPLHF. DNA of the CDR3: TGCGCCAGCAGCTTGTCCGGCAGGGTCAATTCACCCCTCCACTTT.

For this clone: One end of the junction fails to match germline, which may point to a read error. The chain employs TRBV7-9 and TRBJ1-2, with D tentatively TRBD1 (5 bases). The germline V gene encodes CDR1 SEHNR and CDR2 FQNEAQ (reference sequence). The CDR3 length is 13 residues. The CDR3 DNA sequence: TGTTCCAGCAGGACGACAGATAACTATGGCTACACCTTC. Protein product: CSSRTTDNYGYTF.

The rearrangement links TRBV7-2 to TRBJ2-1; D possibly corresponds to TRBD1 (5 bases). V lost 4 bases, J lost 5 bases, and 9 bases lay in between. The CDR3 is 13 residues long. Germline V gene data show CDR1 as SGHTA and CDR2 as FQGNSA. The CDR3 sequence is CASSSTVNNEQFF. In nucleotides, the CDR3 is TGTGCCAGCAGCTCGACAGTAAACAATGAGCAGTTCTTC.

This clone was picked up a small number of times. V is TRBV6-1 and J is TRBJ2-1; D is unclear. Germline V gene lookup returns CDR1 MNHNS and CDR2 SASEGT. Trimming cost V 0 bases and J 7 bases, with 13 bases left between them. The CDR3 runs to 15 residues. CDR3 region: CASSEAPATSNEQFF. CDR3 DNA sequence: TGTGCCAGCAGTGAAGCGCCAGCGACCTCAAATGAGCAGTTCTTC.

The V and J genes are TRBV2 and TRBJ1-5; weak D call: TRBD1 (5 bases). This CDR3 region has 15 residues. The V gene's germline CDR1 is SNHLY and CDR2 FYNNEI. V lost 4 bases to trimming and J lost 1 base, with 11 bases between them. The DNA of the CDR3 is TGTGCCAGCAGTGCTGACAGACCCAGCAATCAGCCCCAGCATTTT. Protein product: CASSADRPSNQPQHF.

This clone was counted only a few times. The CDR3 end shows no conserved phenylalanine or tryptophan, and so a read error is likely. It is unclear where the CDR3 begins or ends on the DNA, so no DNA is shown, and the CDR3 is as TCRdb lists it. The chain employs TRBV10-1 and TRBJ2-7; whether TRBD2, the table's D call, matches the DNA was not checked. The CDR3 spans 8 amino acids, including both terminal residues. Germline V lookup: CDR1 WNHNN, CDR2 SYGVQD (reference sequence). CDR3: CASSGRDG.

The CDR3 nucleotides are TGTGCCTGGAACCCAGGGGCAAGGGGAAACACCATATATTTT. This encodes CAWNPGARGNTIYF. The chain uses TRBV30 and TRBJ1-3; TRBD1 might be the D (6 bases). Germline V gene data show CDR1 as GTSNPN and CDR2 as SVGIG (reference sequence). The CDR3 is made up of 14 amino acids. Deletions cut 4 bases from V and 4 bases from J, with 14 bases between.

The V gene is TRBV30, the J gene TRBJ2-7; D is possibly TRBD2 (6 bases). Germline V CDR1 and CDR2: GTSNPN, SVGIG (reference sequence). The ends were cut back, 2 bases at V and 2 bases at J, with 13 bases in the middle. The CDR3 sequence is 14 residues long. The CDR3 protein is CAWSQGRFAYEQYF. In DNA, the CDR3 is TGTGCCTGGAGTCAAGGGAGGTTTGCCTACGAGCAGTACTTC.

The CDR3, as DNA: TGCAGTGCCGTCCACTCCGGGGAGCTGTTTTTT. It codes for CSAVHSGELFF. The chain links TRBV20-1 to TRBJ2-2, with unresolved D. This CDR3 has 11 amino acids. Germline CDR1 DFQATT, CDR2 SNEGSKA (reference sequence). V was trimmed by 6 bases and J by 6 bases, leaving 8 bases between them.

V and J are TRBV14 and TRBJ2-1; 10 positions agree with TRBD2. The germline CDR1 and CDR2 sequences are SGHDN and FVKESK. The junction had 3 bases not matched to a gene; V was cut back by 4 bases and J by 6 bases. The length of the CDR3 is 14 residues. The CDR3 loop is CASSPSGGANEQFF. Written as DNA, the CDR3 is TGTGCCAGCAGCCCGAGCGGGGGGGCCAATGAGCAGTTCTTC.